The 30 T cell receptor beta chains in this list originate from one sample, sequenced in a study of blood T cell repertoires in COVID-19. Sequenced by immunoSEQ multiplex PCR; TCRdb stores in-frame clones only, minus some. The table records some 170,000 clones, about 81% of them present only once. Source material: peripheral blood. The receptor set was obtained from a man aged 60-69 years with active or convalescent COVID-19.

The J gene is TRBJ1-2, the V gene TRBV6-5; 7 bases line up with TRBD1. The CDR3 totals 14 residues. Germline CDR1 and CDR2: MNHEY and SVGAGI. The junction had 8 bases not matched to a gene; V was cut back by 6 bases and J by 4 bases. The CDR3 loop reads CASRTRGQGYGYTF. CDR3 sequence (DNA): TGTGCCAGCAGGACAAGGGGGCAGGGCTATGGCTACACCTTC.

The rearrangement joins TRBV5-6 to TRBJ2-3, with 12 bases that match TRBD2. Unmatched junction bases numbered 5, after V lost 4 bases and J lost 2 bases. Germline V gives CDR1 SGHDT, CDR2 YYEEEE. There are 16 residues in the CDR3. In DNA, the CDR3 is TGTGCCAGCAGCGCCGGGACTAGCGGGTTCACAGATACGCAGTATTTT. This translates into CASSAGTSGFTDTQYF.

The chain uses TRBV25-1 and TRBJ2-2; TRBD2 aligns across 9 bases. CDR3 size: 16 residues. Germline trimming cut 4 bases from V and 0 bases from J; bases unmatched to any gene: 3. CDR1 and CDR2 from the germline V gene are MGHDK and SYGVNS. The CDR3 DNA reads TGTGCCAGCAGTGGCTCTAGCGGGACGAACACCGGGGAGCTGTTTTTT. It translates to CASSGSSGTNTGELFF. Supplemented by reference TRBV25-1 and TRBJ2-2, the full variable domain reads EADIYQTPRYLVIGTGKKITLECSQTMGHDKMYWYQQDPGMELHLIHYSYGVNSTEKGDLSSESTVSRIRTEHFPLTLESARPSHTSQYLCASSGSSGTNTGELFFGEGSRLTVL.

The chain is built from TRBV18 and TRBJ2-7; possibly TRBD1 for D (6 bases). V lost 3 bases and J lost 2, with 11 bases in between. Germline V gives CDR1 KGHSH, CDR2 LQKENI. This CDR3 is 14 amino acids long. CDR3 nucleotides: TGTGCCAGCTCACCGGGGACATTAACCTACGAGCAGTACTTC. This gives the protein CASSPGTLTYEQYF.

CDR3 loop: CASIKGAGNEAFF. In DNA form, the CDR3 reads TGTGCCAGCATCAAAGGGGCAGGGAATGAAGCTTTCTTT. This sequence joins TRBV5-6 and TRBJ1-1, with D possibly TRBD1 on 5 matching bases. Germline V CDR1 and CDR2: SGHDT, YYEEEE. Deletions cut 6 bases from V and 7 bases from J, with 16 bases between. The CDR3 has 13 amino acids. Full variable domain (rest looked up from reference TRBV5-6 and TRBJ1-1): DAGVTQSPTHLIKTRGQQVTLRCSPKSGHDTVSWYQQALGQGPQFIFQYYEEEERQRGNFPDRFSGHQFPNYSSELNVNALLLGDSALYLCASIKGAGNEAFFGQGTRLTVV.

The CDR3 here is CASSVIAGVPDTQYF. The CDR3 DNA reads as TGTGCCAGCAGTGTAATAGCGGGAGTACCAGATACGCAGTATTTT. The V gene is TRBV2, the J gene TRBJ2-3; 9 bases match TRBD2. Germline CDR1 and CDR2: SNHLY and FYNNEI. V gave up 4 bases and J gave up 4 bases; unmatched junction bases: 6. The CDR3 extends over 15 amino acids.

The genes are TRBV27 and TRBJ1-2, with 8 nucleotides matching TRBD1. After removal of 5 bases from V and 6 bases from J, the junction contained 5 bases not matched to a gene. The CDR3 is 13 residues long. Germline assignment: CDR1 MNHEY and CDR2 SMNVEV (reference sequence). CDR3 coding DNA: TGTGCCAGCAGTCAGCGGACAGGGCATGGCTACACCTTC. Its translation is CASSQRTGHGYTF.

The rearrangement links TRBV2 to TRBJ2-5; 8 bases align to TRBD1. After removal of 10 bases from V and 0 bases from J, the junction contained 1 base not matched to a gene. The CDR3 contains 12 residues. The germline CDR1 and CDR2 sequences are SNHLY and FYNNEI. The CDR3 is CAMTGDQETQYF. DNA for the CDR3: TGTGCCATGACAGGGGACCAAGAGACCCAGTACTTC.

The V and J genes are TRBV29-1 and TRBJ1-6; TRBD1 agrees at 12 bases. This CDR3 has 17 residues. Unmatched junction bases numbered 12, after V lost 7 bases and J lost 5 bases. CDR1 and CDR2 from the germline V gene are SQVTM and ANQGSEA. In DNA, the CDR3 is TGCAGCGGGCCCGTGCGGGACAGGGGGCGAGATAATTCACCCCTCCACTTT. Residues: CSGPVRDRGRDNSPLHF.

The rearrangement links TRBV15 to TRBJ1-1; no clear D. The germline V and J ends were trimmed by 0 bases and 2 bases, with 7 bases remaining between them. The germline V gene has CDR1 LNHNV and CDR2 YYDKDF (reference sequence). The CDR3 is 14 residues long. The CDR3 bases are TGTGCCACCAGCAGAGAGACTGGAAACACTGAAGCTTTCTTT. This encodes CATSRETGNTEAFF. Full variable domain (missing parts from reference TRBV15 and TRBJ1-1): DAMVIQNPRYQVTQFGKPVTLSCSQTLNHNVMYWYQQKSSQAPKLLFHYYDKDFNNEADTPDNFQSRRPNTSFCFLDIRSPGLGDTAMYLCATSRETGNTEAFFGQGTRLTVV.

This sequence joins TRBV19 and TRBJ1-1; 7 bases align to TRBD1. CDR3 length: 15 amino acids. Germline V lookup: CDR1 LNHDA, CDR2 SQIVND (reference sequence). The V and J ends lost 3 bases and 0 bases, in that order; junction bases with no gene match: 4. CDR3 DNA sequence: TGTGCCAGTAGTATCGGGACAGAAGTGAACACTGAAGCTTTCTTT. Its protein product is CASSIGTEVNTEAFF.

The chain couples TRBV24-1 to TRBJ2-1; the match to TRBD1 covers 9 bases. Trimming cost V 4 bases and J 7 bases; bases outside gene matches: 10. Germline CDR1 and CDR2: KGHDR and SFDVKD. The CDR3 runs 16 residues. The CDR3 nucleotides read TGTGCCACCAGTGACTCCCGACAGGGGGTGGGAAATGAGCAGTTCTTC. This gives the protein CATSDSRQGVGNEQFF.

In its sample, this clone was seen a few times. This chain links TRBV7-2 with TRBJ1-3; a weak D match, TRBD1 (5 bases). The CDR3 covers 17 residues. The V gene lost 4 bases and the J gene lost 0 bases, with 16 bases spanning the gap. Germline V CDR1 and CDR2: SGHTA, FQGNSA. CDR3 protein: CASSSGQTVLSGNTIYF. Here the CDR3 DNA reads TGTGCCAGCAGCTCGGGCCAGACAGTTCTCTCTGGAAACACCATATATTTT.

The chain employs TRBV20-1 and TRBJ1-2, with 7 positions matching TRBD1. The CDR3 length is 15 residues. Germline values: CDR1 DFQATT, CDR2 SNEGSKA (reference sequence). The trim removed 3 bases at V and 0 bases at J, leaving 7 bases unmatched. The CDR3 reads CSASLEQGANYGYTF. The CDR3 DNA sequence: TGCAGTGCTAGTTTGGAGCAGGGGGCTAACTATGGCTACACCTTC.

The count of this clone is one. The chain carries TRBV6-1 and TRBJ2-1; TRBD2 matches at 10 bases. J gave up 5 bases and V 2 bases, and 6 bases lay outside the gene matches. CDR1 and CDR2 (germline): MNHNS, SASEGT. The CDR3 loop spans 16 amino acids. In DNA form, the CDR3 reads TGTGCCAGCAGTGAATCGACTAGCGGGTCTAACAATGAGCAGTTCTTC. It yields the protein CASSESTSGSNNEQFF.

The chain has TRBV13 and TRBJ2-5; 16 positions match TRBD2. V lost 5 bases, J lost 1 base, and 4 bases stayed unmatched. This CDR3 has 17 amino acids. The V gene's germline CDR1 is PRHDT and CDR2 FYEKMQ (reference sequence). Written as DNA, the CDR3 is TGTGCCAGCAGCCAGGGACTAGCGGGGGGGCCCCAAGAGACCCAGTACTTC. It yields the protein CASSQGLAGGPQETQYF.

The chain employs TRBV21-1 and TRBJ1-3; the table's D call, TRBD1, has no DNA check behind it. TRBV21-1 is a pseudogene. The CDR3 length is 10 residues. CDR3 sequence: CASSKGPTYF. CDR3 in DNA: TGTGCCAGCAGCAAAGGGCCCACATATTTT.

This chain links TRBV19 with TRBJ2-3, with D maybe TRBD2 (5 bases). The germline CDR1 and CDR2 sequences are LNHDA and SQIVND (reference sequence). V lost 5 bases and J lost 4, with 19 bases in between. The CDR3 totals 16 residues. CDR3: CASSLPGMSLSDTQYF. The CDR3, as DNA: TGTGCCAGTAGTCTCCCGGGAATGAGCCTTTCAGATACGCAGTATTTT.

The chain has TRBV5-6 and TRBJ2-5, with 9 nucleotides matching TRBD1. This CDR3 region has 16 residues. Trimming at V came to 2 bases and at J to 0 bases, leaving 5 bases not matched to a gene. Germline V gene lookup returns CDR1 SGHDT and CDR2 YYEEEE. The CDR3: CASSFADRGYQETQYF. CDR3 nucleotide sequence: TGTGCCAGCAGCTTCGCCGACAGGGGGTACCAAGAGACCCAGTACTTC.

The gene calls are TRBV7-2 and TRBJ1-6, with a possible D match to TRBD1 (6 bases). Germline lookup yields CDR1 SGHTA and CDR2 FQGNSA. The ends were cut back, 2 bases at V and 5 bases at J, with 7 bases in the middle. The CDR3 loop spans 14 amino acids. The CDR3 protein is CASSLRTDNSPLHF. The CDR3, as DNA: TGTGCCAGCAGCTTAAGGACAGATAATTCACCCCTCCACTTT.

The chain couples TRBV5-8 to TRBJ2-1; maybe TRBD2 (5 bases). The CDR3 runs to 18 residues. With 0 bases removed from V and 0 bases from J, the gap between germline ends came to 16 bases. Germline V gene lookup returns CDR1 SGHTS and CDR2 YDEGEE. This CDR3 is CASSLVRGGVRSYNEQFF. CDR3 nucleotide sequence: TGTGCCAGCAGCTTGGTCCGCGGAGGAGTCCGCTCCTACAATGAGCAGTTCTTC.

CDR3 protein: CASRGNRANNSPLHF. CDR3 coding DNA: TGTGCCAGCAGGGGAAACAGGGCAAATAATTCACCCCTCCACTTT. The chain has TRBV6-6 and TRBJ1-6; the D gene is possibly TRBD1 (6 bases). CDR1 MNHNY and CDR2 SVGAGI come from the germline V gene (reference sequence). CDR3 length equals 15 residues. V dropped 6 bases and J dropped 5 bases, with 14 bases sitting between them.

The CDR3 DNA sequence: TGTGCCATCAGTGAGAATGGGCAGAATGGCTACACCTTC. This gives the protein CAISENGQNGYTF. This chain uses TRBV10-3 with TRBJ1-2, with D unclear. The CDR3 has 13 amino acids. The germline gives CDR1 ENHRY, CDR2 SYGVKD. V was cut by 2 bases and J by 6 bases, with 10 bases left in between.

V is TRBV6-5 and J is TRBJ1-4; 10 nucleotides line up with TRBD1. Germline loops: CDR1 MNHEY, CDR2 SVGAGI. With V trimmed by 7 bases and J by 7 bases, 3 bases remained unmatched. CDR3 length equals 13 residues. CDR3 nucleotides: TGTGCCAGCACCTGGGACAGGGGTGAAAAACTGTTTTTT. Protein product: CASTWDRGEKLFF.

This chain uses TRBV3-1 (or the pseudogene TRBV3-2) with TRBJ1-1; D perhaps matches TRBD1 (5 bases). Germline V gives CDR1 LGHDT, CDR2 YNNKEL (reference sequence). The CDR3 is 15 residues long. Trimming cost V 1 base and J 8 bases, with 17 bases left between them. The CDR3 nucleotides read TGTGCCAGCAGCCAAGGAGCCTCAGGGCGGACGGAAGCTTTCTTT. It yields the protein CASSQGASGRTEAFF.

The J gene is TRBJ1-2, the V gene TRBV28; the D is unclear. The CDR3 is made up of 13 amino acids. Germline lookup yields CDR1 MDHEN and CDR2 SYDVKM. V was cut by 5 bases and J by 6 bases, with 13 bases left in between. DNA for the CDR3: TGTGCCAGCAGTCCCCCTAGGATTCATGGCTACACCTTC. Translation: CASSPPRIHGYTF.

The chain recombines TRBV5-1 with TRBJ1-4; D possibly corresponds to TRBD1 (6 bases). Trimming removed 2 bases at V and 0 bases at J, with 11 bases between. The CDR3 runs to 16 residues. Germline values: CDR1 SGHRS, CDR2 YFSETQ. The chain's CDR3 is CASSFDRPTTNEKLFF. For the CDR3, the DNA is TGCGCCAGCAGCTTCGACAGGCCGACAACTAATGAAAAACTGTTTTTT.

V gene TRBV7-6 combines with J gene TRBJ2-1; TRBD1 might be the D (5 bases). The CDR3 length is 15 residues. With 5 bases removed from V and 0 bases from J, the gap between germline ends came to 11 bases. CDR1 is SGHVS and CDR2 is FNYEAQ in the germline V gene. The CDR3: CASSQQAGSYNEQFF. As DNA, the CDR3 is TGTGCCAGCAGCCAACAGGCCGGCTCCTACAATGAGCAGTTCTTC.

V gene TRBV7-3 combines with J gene TRBJ1-1, with 9 bases that match TRBD1. This CDR3 spans 17 amino acids. After removal of 5 bases from V and 3 bases from J, the junction contained 13 bases not matched to a gene. Germline CDR1 and CDR2: SGHTA and FQGTGA. The CDR3 sequence: CASSQTGTGRVDTEAFF. As DNA, the CDR3 is TGTGCCAGCAGCCAAACCGGGACAGGGAGGGTGGACACTGAAGCTTTCTTT.

This sequence joins TRBV19 and TRBJ1-1, with TRBD1 matching 8 bases. Trimming took 10 bases from V and 1 from J; bases not matched to a gene: 11. The germline V gene encodes CDR1 LNHDA and CDR2 SQIVND (reference sequence). The CDR3 runs to 15 residues. The CDR3 region has the DNA TGTGCCACTCGGGCCCGGACAGGGCCGAACACTGAAGCTTTCTTT. The encoded protein is CATRARTGPNTEAFF.